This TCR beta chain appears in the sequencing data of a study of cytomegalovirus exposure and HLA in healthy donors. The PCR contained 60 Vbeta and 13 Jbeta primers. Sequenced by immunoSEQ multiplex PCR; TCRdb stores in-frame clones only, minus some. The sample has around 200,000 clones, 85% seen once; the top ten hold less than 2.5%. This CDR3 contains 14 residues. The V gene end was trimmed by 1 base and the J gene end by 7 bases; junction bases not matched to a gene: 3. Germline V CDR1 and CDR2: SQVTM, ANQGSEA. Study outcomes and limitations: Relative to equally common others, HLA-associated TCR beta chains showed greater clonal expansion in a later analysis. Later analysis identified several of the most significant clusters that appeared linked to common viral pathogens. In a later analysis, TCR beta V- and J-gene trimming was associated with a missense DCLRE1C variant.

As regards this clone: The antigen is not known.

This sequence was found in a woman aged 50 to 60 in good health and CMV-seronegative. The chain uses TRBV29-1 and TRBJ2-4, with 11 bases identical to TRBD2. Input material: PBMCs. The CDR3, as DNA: TGCAGCGTTGAAGGACTAGCGGGACGGAACATTCAGTACTTC. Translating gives CSVEGLAGRNIQYF. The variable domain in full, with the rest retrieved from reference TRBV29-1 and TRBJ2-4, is SAVISQKPSRDICQRGTSLTIQCQVDSQVTMMFWYRQQPGQSLTLIATANQGSEATYESGFVIDKFPISRPNLTFSTLTVSNMSPEDSSIYLCSVEGLAGRNIQYFGAGTRLSVL.